This T cell receptor beta chain originates from a study of T cells in Graves' hyperthyroidism and ophthalmopathy. The CDR3 spans 13 residues. CDR1 and CDR2 from the germline V gene are MDHEN and SYDVKM. V shed 8 bases and J shed 3 bases, with 13 bases lying between them. Subjects aged 18 to 65 presented with newly diagnosed hyperthyroidism of less than 2 months' duration. The source of the PBMCs was 8.5 to 10 ml of fresh peripheral blood. Notes on the study in general: Most clonotypes expanded in thyroid above 0.001 were likewise present in blood. A model built on 13 V-J features separated ophthalmopathy from stable hyperthyroidism.

There are many counts of this clonotype. The antigen is unknown. Using RNA transcripts as the source, TCR beta CDR3 regions were amplified. The TCR CDR3 first-round RT-PCR relied on the HTBI primer set. TCRdb called the multiplex PCR reads again in MiXCR, with one record for every CDR3 protein. Altogether nearly 600,000 distinct CDR3 sequences are present, about 15% being singletons, with the ten largest covering about 5.8%. The clonotype was recovered from a woman in her 30s with Graves' hyperthyroidism that later progressed to Graves' ophthalmopathy. The V gene is TRBV28, the J gene TRBJ1-1; D is ambiguous. Sequencing was done on a sample of blood. CDR3 in DNA: TGTGCCAGCTACCCTTTGGCGTACACTGAAGCTTTCTTT. Translated, it gives CASYPLAYTEAFF.